This TCR beta chain came from a study of cytomegalovirus exposure and HLA in healthy donors. In germline, CDR1 is GTSNPN, CDR2 SVGIG (reference sequence). CDR3 length: 13 residues. Deletions cut 0 bases from V and 8 bases from J, with 13 bases between. With 60 Vbeta and 13 Jbeta primers, the PCR was carried out. TCRdb keeps only in-frame clones here, not all; method: immunoSEQ multiplex PCR. The sample holds approximately 95,000 clones, nearly 80% seen once. The sequence was collected from a middle-aged woman in good health and CMV-seropositive. The sample was PBMCs. The chain uses TRBV30 and TRBJ1-2; D not certain. The CDR3 DNA follows: TGTGCCTGGAGTGTCGCGGCAAATTCGGGCTACACCTTC. Protein sequence: CAWSVAANSGYTF.